The entry below describes one T cell receptor (beta chain). The data stem from a study of CD8 T cells in Susac syndrome. The multiple sclerosis control group comprised treatment-naive patients with stable or active relapsing-remitting disease. CDR3 size: 14 residues. With 2 bases removed from V and 0 bases from J, the gap between germline ends came to 8 bases. CDR1 and CDR2 from the germline V gene are MNHNS and SASEGT. The authors reverse transcribed 0.5 to 1 ug RNA with random hexamers. In TCRdb, the immunoSEQ multiplex PCR reads were re-called with MiXCR into one record per CDR3 protein. Here the sample spans fewer than 150,000 distinct CDR3 sequences, about 90% being singletons.

Input material: CD8+ T cells from PBMCs. The chain links TRBV6-1 to TRBJ2-7; D not certain. The clonotype originates from a human donor with multiple sclerosis. The CDR3 sequence: CASSELASSYEQYF. CDR3 coding DNA: TGTGCCAGCAGTGAATTGGCTAGCTCCTACGAGCAGTACTTC.